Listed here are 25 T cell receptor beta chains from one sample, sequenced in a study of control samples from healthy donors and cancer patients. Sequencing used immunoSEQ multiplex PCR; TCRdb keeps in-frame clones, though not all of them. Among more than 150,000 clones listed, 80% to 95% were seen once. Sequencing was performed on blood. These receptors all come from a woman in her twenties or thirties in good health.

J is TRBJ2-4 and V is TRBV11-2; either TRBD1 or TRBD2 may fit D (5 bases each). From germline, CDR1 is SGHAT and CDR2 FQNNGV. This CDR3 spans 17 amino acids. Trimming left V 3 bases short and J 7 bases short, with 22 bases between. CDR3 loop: CASSLMRQTGTPNIQYF. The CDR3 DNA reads TGTGCCAGCAGCTTGATGCGGCAAACCGGGACGCCGAACATTCAGTACTTC. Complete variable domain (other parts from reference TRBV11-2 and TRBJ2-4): EAGVAQSPRYKIIEKRQSVAFWCNPISGHATLYWYQQILGQGPKLLIQFQNNGVVDDSQLPKDRFSAERLKGVDSTLKIQPAKLEDSAVYLCASSLMRQTGTPNIQYFGAGTRLSVL.

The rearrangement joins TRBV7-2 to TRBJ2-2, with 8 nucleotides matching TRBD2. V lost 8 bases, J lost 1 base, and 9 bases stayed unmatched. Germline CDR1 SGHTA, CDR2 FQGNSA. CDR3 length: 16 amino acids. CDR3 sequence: CASRNFLAGNTGELFF. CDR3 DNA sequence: TGTGCCAGCCGAAACTTTCTAGCGGGGAACACCGGGGAGCTGTTTTTT.

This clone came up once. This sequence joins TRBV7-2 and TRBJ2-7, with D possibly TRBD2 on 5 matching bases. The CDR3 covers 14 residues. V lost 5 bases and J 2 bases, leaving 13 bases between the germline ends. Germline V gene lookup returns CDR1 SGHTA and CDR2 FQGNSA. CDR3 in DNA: TGTGCCAGCAGCCCCGGACCGGGGACCTACGAGCAGTACTTC. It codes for CASSPGPGTYEQYF.

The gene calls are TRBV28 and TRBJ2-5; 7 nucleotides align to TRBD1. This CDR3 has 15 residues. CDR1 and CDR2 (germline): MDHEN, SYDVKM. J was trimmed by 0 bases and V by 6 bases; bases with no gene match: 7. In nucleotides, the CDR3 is TGTGCCAGCAGATACACCGGGACAGACCAAGAGACCCAGTACTTC. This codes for CASRYTGTDQETQYF.

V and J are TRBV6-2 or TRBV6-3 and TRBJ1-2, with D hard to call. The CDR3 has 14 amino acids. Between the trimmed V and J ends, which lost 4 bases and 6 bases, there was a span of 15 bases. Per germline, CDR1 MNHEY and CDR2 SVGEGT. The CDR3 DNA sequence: TGTGCCAGCAGTTCCCAGAGCAACACCAATGGCTACACCTTC. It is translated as CASSSQSNTNGYTF.

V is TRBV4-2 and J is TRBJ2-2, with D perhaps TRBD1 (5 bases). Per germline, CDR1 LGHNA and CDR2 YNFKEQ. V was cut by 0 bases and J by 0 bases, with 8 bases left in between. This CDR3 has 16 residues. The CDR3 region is CASSQEKGSNTGELFF. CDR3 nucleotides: TGTGCCAGCAGCCAAGAGAAGGGGTCGAACACCGGGGAGCTGTTTTTT.

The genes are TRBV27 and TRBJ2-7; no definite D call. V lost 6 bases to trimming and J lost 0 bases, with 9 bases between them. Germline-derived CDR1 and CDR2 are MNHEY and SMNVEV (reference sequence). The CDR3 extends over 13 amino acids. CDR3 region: CASSPVDSYEQYF. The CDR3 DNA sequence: TGTGCCAGCAGCCCTGTTGACTCCTACGAGCAGTACTTC.

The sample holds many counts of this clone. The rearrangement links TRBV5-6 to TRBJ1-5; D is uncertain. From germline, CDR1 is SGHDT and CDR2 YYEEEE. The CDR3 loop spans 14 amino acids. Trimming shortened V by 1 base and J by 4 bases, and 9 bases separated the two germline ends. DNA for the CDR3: TGTGCCAGCAGCTTGCATGGAGTAAATCAGCCCCAGCATTTT. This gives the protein CASSLHGVNQPQHF. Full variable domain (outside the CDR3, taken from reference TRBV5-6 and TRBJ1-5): DAGVTQSPTHLIKTRGQQVTLRCSPKSGHDTVSWYQQALGQGPQFIFQYYEEEERQRGNFPDRFSGHQFPNYSSELNVNALLLGDSALYLCASSLHGVNQPQHFGDGTRLSIL.

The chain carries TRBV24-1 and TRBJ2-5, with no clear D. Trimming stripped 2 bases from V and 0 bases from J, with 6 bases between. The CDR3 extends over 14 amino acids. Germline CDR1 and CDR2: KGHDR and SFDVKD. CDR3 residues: CATSDYADQETQYF. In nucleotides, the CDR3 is TGTGCCACCAGTGATTACGCGGACCAAGAGACCCAGTACTTC.

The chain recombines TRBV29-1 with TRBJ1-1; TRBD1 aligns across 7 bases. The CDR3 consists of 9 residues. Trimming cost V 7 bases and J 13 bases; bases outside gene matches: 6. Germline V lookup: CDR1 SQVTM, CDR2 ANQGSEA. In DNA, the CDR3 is TGCAGCGGGGACCAGGGGGTTTTCTTT. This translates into CSGDQGVFF. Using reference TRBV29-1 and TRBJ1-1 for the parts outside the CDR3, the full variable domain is SAVISQKPSRDICQRGTSLTIQCQVDSQVTMMFWYRQQPGQSLTLIATANQGSEATYESGFVIDKFPISRPNLTFSTLTVSNMSPEDSSIYLCSGDQGVFFGQGTRLTVV.

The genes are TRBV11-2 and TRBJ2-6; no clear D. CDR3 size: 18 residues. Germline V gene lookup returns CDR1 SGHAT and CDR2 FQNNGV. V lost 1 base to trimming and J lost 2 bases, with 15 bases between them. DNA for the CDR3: TGTGCCAGCAGCTTAGTAGCATTCAAGCTACCTGGGGCCAACGTCCTGACTTTC. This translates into CASSLVAFKLPGANVLTF.

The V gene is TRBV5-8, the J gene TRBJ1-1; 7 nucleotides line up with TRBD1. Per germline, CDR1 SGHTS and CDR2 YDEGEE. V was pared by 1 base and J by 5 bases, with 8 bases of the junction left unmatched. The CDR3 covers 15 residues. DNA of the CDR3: TGTGCCAGCAGCTTGATCACAGGGGCCGGGACTGAAGCTTTCTTT. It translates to CASSLITGAGTEAFF.

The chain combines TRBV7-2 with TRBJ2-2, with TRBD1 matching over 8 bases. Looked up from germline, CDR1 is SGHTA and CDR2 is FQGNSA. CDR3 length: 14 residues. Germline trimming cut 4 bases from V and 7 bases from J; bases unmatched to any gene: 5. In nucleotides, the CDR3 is TGTGCCAGCAGCTCGCCAGGGGGCGGCGGGGAGCTGTTTTTT. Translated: CASSSPGGGGELFF.

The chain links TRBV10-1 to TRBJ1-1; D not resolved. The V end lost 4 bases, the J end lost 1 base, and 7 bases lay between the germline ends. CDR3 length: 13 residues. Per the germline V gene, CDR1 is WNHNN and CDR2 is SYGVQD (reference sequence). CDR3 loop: CASSGAGNTEAFF. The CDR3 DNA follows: TGCGCCAGCAGTGGTGCGGGGAACACTGAAGCTTTCTTT.

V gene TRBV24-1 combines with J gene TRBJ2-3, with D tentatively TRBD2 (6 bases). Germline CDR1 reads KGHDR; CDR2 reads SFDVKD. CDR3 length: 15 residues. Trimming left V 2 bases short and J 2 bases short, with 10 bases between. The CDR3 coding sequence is TGTGCCACCAGTGATTCCCGGGAGATCACAGATACGCAGTATTTT. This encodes CATSDSREITDTQYF.

CDR3 nucleotides: TGTGCCTGGGACTTGGGTCTAGCGGGACTACAAGAGACCCAGTACTTC. Translated, it gives CAWDLGLAGLQETQYF. The V and J genes are TRBV30 and TRBJ2-5, with 9 bases identical to TRBD2. There are 16 residues in the CDR3. The J segment lost 2 bases and the V segment lost 5 bases, leaving 12 bases of the junction unmatched. CDR1 and CDR2 from the germline V gene are GTSNPN and SVGIG (reference sequence).

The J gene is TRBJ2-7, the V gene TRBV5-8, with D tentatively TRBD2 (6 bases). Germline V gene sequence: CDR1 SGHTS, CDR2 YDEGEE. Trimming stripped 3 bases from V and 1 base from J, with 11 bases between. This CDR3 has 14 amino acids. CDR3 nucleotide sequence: TGTGCCAGCAGCTCCCGGACTACGTCCTACGAGCAGTACTTC. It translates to CASSSRTTSYEQYF. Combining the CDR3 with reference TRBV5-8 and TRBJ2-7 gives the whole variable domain EAGVTQSPTHLIKTRGQQATLRCSPISGHTSVYWYQQALGLGLQFLLWYDEGEERNRGNFPPRFSGRQFPNYSSELNVNALELEDSALYLCASSSRTTSYEQYFGPGTRLTVT.

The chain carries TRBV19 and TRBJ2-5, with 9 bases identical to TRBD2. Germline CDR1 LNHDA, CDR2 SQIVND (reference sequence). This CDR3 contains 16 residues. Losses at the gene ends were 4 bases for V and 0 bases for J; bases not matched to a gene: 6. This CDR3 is CASSTRTSVDQETQYF. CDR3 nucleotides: TGTGCCAGTAGTACCCGGACTAGCGTAGACCAAGAGACCCAGTACTTC.

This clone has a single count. The CDR3 reads CASSQDFASATQTQYF. In nucleotides, the CDR3 is TGCGCCAGCAGCCAAGATTTCGCTAGCGCGACCCAGACCCAGTACTTC. The chain carries TRBV4-1 and TRBJ2-5, with D perhaps TRBD2 (6 bases). The CDR3 runs 16 residues. Trimming pared 0 bases from V and 6 bases from J, leaving 17 bases between. CDR1 and CDR2 (germline): MGHRA, YSYEKL.

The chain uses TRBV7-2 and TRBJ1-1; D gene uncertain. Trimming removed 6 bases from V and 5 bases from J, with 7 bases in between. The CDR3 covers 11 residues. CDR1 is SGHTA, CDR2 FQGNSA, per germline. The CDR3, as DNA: TGTGCCAGCAGTTTTGGGACTGAAGCTTTCTTT. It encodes CASSFGTEAFF.

The CDR3, as DNA: TGTGCCAGCAGTGATGACAGGGGGGCCTACGAGCAGTACTTC. Translated, it gives CASSDDRGAYEQYF. The rearrangement uses TRBV2 and TRBJ2-7; 9 bases line up with TRBD1. The germline V gene encodes CDR1 SNHLY and CDR2 FYNNEI. This CDR3 spans 14 amino acids. After removal of 3 bases from V and 2 bases from J, the junction contained 2 bases not matched to a gene.

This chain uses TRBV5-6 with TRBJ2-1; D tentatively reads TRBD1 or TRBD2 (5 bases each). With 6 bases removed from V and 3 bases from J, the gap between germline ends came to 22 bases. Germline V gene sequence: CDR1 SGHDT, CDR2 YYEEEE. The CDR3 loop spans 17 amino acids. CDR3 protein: CASNLWGSGTIYNEQFF. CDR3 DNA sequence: TGTGCCAGCAACCTGTGGGGGTCCGGGACCATCTACAATGAGCAGTTCTTC.

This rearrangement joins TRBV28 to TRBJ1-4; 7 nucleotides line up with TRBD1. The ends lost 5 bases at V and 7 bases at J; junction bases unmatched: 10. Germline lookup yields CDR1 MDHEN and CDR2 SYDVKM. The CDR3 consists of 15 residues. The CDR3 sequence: CASSVTGASFEKLFF. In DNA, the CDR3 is TGTGCCAGCAGTGTTACAGGGGCCTCATTTGAAAAACTGTTTTTT.

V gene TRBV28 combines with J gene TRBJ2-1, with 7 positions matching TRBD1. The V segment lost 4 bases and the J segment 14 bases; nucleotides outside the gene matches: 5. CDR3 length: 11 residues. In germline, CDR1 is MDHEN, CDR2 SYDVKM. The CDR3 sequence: CASSSLTGKFF. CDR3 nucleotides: TGTGCCAGCAGTTCTCTGACAGGGAAGTTCTTC.

The CDR3 bases are TGTGCCAGCAGTGAAGCGCAGGGGGACCAAGAGACCCAGTACTTC. Translation gives CASSEAQGDQETQYF. This chain connects TRBV6-1 to TRBJ2-5; 7 nucleotides line up with TRBD1. V dropped 0 bases and J dropped 0; count of bases not matched to a gene: 1. The CDR3 is 15 amino acids. Germline loops: CDR1 MNHNS, CDR2 SASEGT.